These 23 T cell receptor beta chains were sequenced from one sample in a study of blood T cell repertoires in COVID-19. Sequenced by immunoSEQ multiplex PCR; TCRdb stores in-frame clones only, minus some. The data show approximately 62,000 clones, with 90% seen just once and around 7.7% held by the top ten. The sample was peripheral blood. The receptors derive from a human donor with active COVID-19. The donor label of this sample is uncertain.

The chain employs TRBV3-1 (or the pseudogene TRBV3-2) and TRBJ2-1; D is undetermined. Per germline, CDR1 LGHDT and CDR2 YNNKEL (reference sequence). Trimming removed 0 bases at V and 8 bases at J, with 5 bases between. The CDR3 sequence is 12 residues long. CDR3 nucleotides: TGTGCCAGCAGCCAAGATCAATATGAGCAGTTCTTC. Amino acid sequence: CASSQDQYEQFF.

This chain connects TRBV28 to TRBJ1-1; D gene unclear. Trimming took off 6 bases at V and 2 bases at J, with 19 bases between the two ends. Germline V CDR1 and CDR2: MDHEN, SYDVKM. The CDR3 is 16 amino acids. Here the CDR3 DNA reads TGTGCCAGCAGCCCAATAGGCCCGAGGCATAACACTGAAGCTTTCTTT. It is translated as CASSPIGPRHNTEAFF.

The rearrangement links TRBV3-1 (or the pseudogene TRBV3-2) to TRBJ1-1; D perhaps matches TRBD1 (5 bases). The CDR3 has 14 amino acids. Looked up from germline, CDR1 is LGHDT and CDR2 is YNNKEL (reference sequence). Trimming stripped 3 bases from V and 1 base from J, with 9 bases between. In nucleotides, the CDR3 is TGTGCCAGCAGCCATCGGACAAGGAACACTGAAGCTTTCTTT. Translation: CASSHRTRNTEAFF.

The chain has TRBV5-1 and TRBJ2-1; D is perhaps TRBD2 (7 bases). The CDR3 covers 16 residues. In germline, CDR1 is SGHRS, CDR2 YFSETQ. The V gene lost 4 bases and the J gene lost 2 bases, with 16 bases spanning the gap. Written as DNA, the CDR3 is TGCGCCAGCAGCCCCGGATCGGGGGGCCCCTACAATGAGCAGTTCTTC. Translated: CASSPGSGGPYNEQFF.

The rearrangement uses TRBV3-1 (or the pseudogene TRBV3-2) and TRBJ2-3; weak D call: TRBD2 (6 bases). The ends were cut back, 4 bases at V and 4 bases at J, with 12 bases in the middle. This CDR3 region has 14 residues. Germline CDR1 LGHDT, CDR2 YNNKEL (reference sequence). CDR3 nucleotide sequence: TGTGCCAGCAGCCGGCGGGGAATCGCAGATACGCAGTATTTT. Its translation: CASSRRGIADTQYF.

The chain has TRBV19 and TRBJ1-2, with a weak D call TRBD1 (6 bases). The CDR3 is made up of 14 amino acids. V was clipped by 5 bases and J by 7 bases, with 17 bases between them. Germline values: CDR1 LNHDA, CDR2 SQIVND (reference sequence). For the CDR3, the DNA is TGTGCCAGTAGTCTCGCAGGGGAGTTGACTGGCTACACCTTC. Its translation is CASSLAGELTGYTF. Together with reference TRBV19 and TRBJ1-2, the CDR3 gives the full variable domain: DGGITQSPKYLFRKEGQNVTLSCEQNLNHDAMYWYRQDPGQGLRLIYYSQIVNDFQKGDIAEGYSVSREKKESFPLTVTSAQKNPTAFYLCASSLAGELTGYTFGSGTRLTVV.

This chain joins TRBV28 and TRBJ1-5; D is unclear. CDR3 size: 12 residues. Trimming shortened V by 7 bases and J by 2 bases, and 6 bases separated the two germline ends. Germline assignment: CDR1 MDHEN and CDR2 SYDVKM. The CDR3, as DNA: TGTGCCAGCAAGGGAGGCAATCAGCCCCAGCATTTT. Protein: CASKGGNQPQHF.

This chain uses TRBV4-3 with TRBJ1-2; 8 positions agree with TRBD1. Germline CDR1 LGHNA, CDR2 YSLEER. CDR3 length equals 16 residues. V lost 0 bases and J lost 0; bases outside the gene matches: 3. CDR3 region: CASSQDRTGSNYGYTF. For the CDR3, the DNA is TGCGCCAGCAGCCAAGATCGGACAGGGTCTAACTATGGCTACACCTTC.

V gene TRBV6-5 combines with J gene TRBJ2-2, with D tentatively TRBD1 (6 bases). Germline-derived CDR1 and CDR2 are MNHEY and SVGAGI. Trimming removed 0 bases from V and 3 bases from J, with 8 bases in between. The CDR3 is 15 amino acids. CDR3 region: CASSYSYRDTGELFF. CDR3 coding DNA: TGTGCCAGCAGTTACTCTTACAGGGACACCGGGGAGCTGTTTTTT.

This chain links TRBV27 with TRBJ2-4; TRBD2 matches 7 bases. J lost 8 bases, V lost 2 bases, and 3 bases had no gene match. This CDR3 is built from 13 residues. Per the germline V gene, CDR1 is MNHEY and CDR2 is SMNVEV (reference sequence). The CDR3 nucleotides are TGTGCCAGCAGTTTACAGGGAGGGTACATTCAGTACTTC. Protein sequence: CASSLQGGYIQYF.

The genes are TRBV21-1 and TRBJ2-5; the D call of TRBD1 is as the table states it, not checked on the DNA. TRBV21-1 has pseudogene status. The CDR3 contains 14 residues. The CDR3 coding sequence is TGTGCCAGCAGCAAAGCTGAGGGGGAAGAGACCCAGTACTTC. Translation: CASSKAEGEETQYF.

This clone was recorded a few times. The rearrangement joins TRBV9 to TRBJ2-7; D possibly corresponds to TRBD1 (5 bases). The CDR3 is 14 residues long. The ends were cut back, 0 bases at V and 2 bases at J, with 9 bases in the middle. The V gene's germline CDR1 is SGDLS and CDR2 YYNGEE. The CDR3 DNA reads TGTGCCAGCAGCGTAGGAAAGGGGCCCTACGAGCAGTACTTC. This codes for CASSVGKGPYEQYF.

V and J are TRBV5-4 and TRBJ2-7; TRBD1 aligns across 10 bases. CDR3 length equals 13 residues. The J segment lost 7 bases and the V segment lost 4 bases, leaving 5 bases of the junction unmatched. Germline lookup yields CDR1 SGHNT and CDR2 YYREEE (reference sequence). CDR3 DNA: TGTGCCAGCAGCACCGGGACAGGGGAAGAGCAGTACTTC. This gives the protein CASSTGTGEEQYF.

The chain carries TRBV28 and TRBJ2-7; TRBD2 aligns across 8 bases. V shed 3 bases, J shed 3 bases, and the junction held 7 bases outside the gene matches. CDR3 length: 15 amino acids. Germline V gene lookup returns CDR1 MDHEN and CDR2 SYDVKM. CDR3 region: CASSFLGREVYEQYF. The CDR3 nucleotides are TGTGCCAGCAGTTTCCTTGGGCGGGAGGTCTACGAGCAGTACTTC.

V usage is TRBV5-6 and J usage is TRBJ2-1; D not certain. The CDR3 contains 14 residues. Per germline, CDR1 SGHDT and CDR2 YYEEEE. Trimming took off 0 bases at V and 4 bases at J, with 8 bases between the two ends. The CDR3 nucleotides read TGTGCCAGCAGCTTGGGAGTAAGATACAATGAGCAGTTCTTC. It codes for CASSLGVRYNEQFF.

V usage is TRBV28 and J usage is TRBJ2-1, with 16 bases matching TRBD2. V lost 5 bases, J lost 5 bases, and 6 bases stayed unmatched. The germline V gene encodes CDR1 MDHEN and CDR2 SYDVKM. The CDR3 spans 17 residues. The CDR3 region has the DNA TGTGCCAGCAGTGCGGTGGGACTAGCGGGAGGGCACAATGAGCAGTTCTTC. Protein sequence: CASSAVGLAGGHNEQFF.

The chain uses TRBV20-1 and TRBJ2-7; unclear D gene. V was trimmed by 3 bases and J by 3 bases, leaving 6 bases between them. Looked up from germline, CDR1 is DFQATT and CDR2 is SNEGSKA (reference sequence). The CDR3 runs to 11 residues. The CDR3 DNA is TGCAGTGCTAGCCCCCTCTACGAGCAGTACTTC. Translation: CSASPLYEQYF.

The chain has TRBV7-3 and TRBJ2-1; 13 bases align to TRBD2. CDR3 size: 20 residues. The germline V gene has CDR1 SGHTA and CDR2 FQGTGA. Trimming at V came to 4 bases and at J to 1 base, leaving 13 bases not matched to a gene. The CDR3 here is CASSSYPRTSGSRSYNEQFF. The CDR3 DNA reads as TGTGCCAGCAGCTCCTACCCTCGGACTAGCGGGAGCAGGTCCTACAATGAGCAGTTCTTC.

This chain uses TRBV7-2 with TRBJ2-3, with 12 bases matching TRBD2. Per germline, CDR1 SGHTA and CDR2 FQGNSA. V lost 4 bases to trimming and J lost 1 base; unmatched junction nucleotides: 12. This CDR3 has 19 amino acids. CDR3 DNA sequence: TGTGCCAGCAGCTGGCCTAGCGGGGGGGCCGTATGGGGCACAGATACGCAGTATTTT. Amino acids: CASSWPSGGAVWGTDTQYF.

This clone was seen only once. This chain joins TRBV30 and TRBJ2-5; D unresolved. CDR3 length equals 10 residues. Germline loops: CDR1 GTSNPN, CDR2 SVGIG (reference sequence). Trimming removed 2 bases from V and 5 bases from J, with 3 bases in between. CDR3 amino acids: CAWSRETQYF. In DNA form, the CDR3 reads TGTGCCTGGAGTCGGGAGACCCAGTACTTC.

This chain joins TRBV6-5 and TRBJ1-3; no definite D call. The germline CDR1 and CDR2 sequences are MNHEY and SVGAGI. The CDR3 loop spans 14 amino acids. Trimming took 7 bases from V and 1 from J, leaving 11 bases between them. CDR3: CASTGGGSGNTIYF. CDR3 DNA: TGTGCCAGCACCGGAGGAGGATCTGGAAACACCATATATTTT.

This clone was found a few times. The rearrangement links TRBV4-3 to TRBJ1-5, with D unclear. V was shortened by 1 base and J by 0 bases, with 4 bases between the two germline ends. The CDR3 spans 14 residues. Germline values: CDR1 LGHNA, CDR2 YSLEER. CDR3 residues: CASSQGVSNQPQHF. CDR3 DNA: TGCGCCAGCAGCCAAGGAGTTAGCAATCAGCCCCAGCATTTT.

V is TRBV10-2 and J is TRBJ1-2, with 9 bases identical to TRBD1. The CDR3 extends over 13 amino acids. Trimming at V came to 2 bases and at J to 8 bases, leaving 3 bases not matched to a gene. Germline V lookup: CDR1 WSHSY, CDR2 SAAADI. In nucleotides, the CDR3 is TGCGCCAGCAGTGAGGGGACAGGGTACGGCTACACCTTC. Amino acids: CASSEGTGYGYTF.